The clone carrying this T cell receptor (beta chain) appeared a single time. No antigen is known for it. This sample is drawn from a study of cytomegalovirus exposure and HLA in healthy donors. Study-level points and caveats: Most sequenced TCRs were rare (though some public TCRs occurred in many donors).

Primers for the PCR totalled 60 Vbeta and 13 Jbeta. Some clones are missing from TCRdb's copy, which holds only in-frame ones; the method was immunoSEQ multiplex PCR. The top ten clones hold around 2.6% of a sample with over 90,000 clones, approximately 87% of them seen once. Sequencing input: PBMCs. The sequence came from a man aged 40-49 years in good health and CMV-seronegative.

CDR3 amino acids: CASSKQDRGDTQYF. CDR3 in DNA: TGTGCCAGCAGCAAACAGGACAGGGGAGATACGCAGTATTTT. V and J are TRBV21-1 and TRBJ2-3; the table calls TRBD1, which could not be checked here. TRBV21-1 is assigned pseudogene status. The CDR3 loop spans 14 amino acids.